Presented here are 12 T cell receptor beta chains from one specimen sequenced in a study of CD8 T cells in Susac syndrome. A quantity of about 0.5 to 1 ug RNA underwent reverse transcription using random hexamers. TCRdb reprocessed the immunoSEQ multiplex PCR reads with MiXCR, giving one entry per CDR3 protein. The sample holds roughly 330,000 distinct CDR3 sequences; about 90% are singletons and the top ten take 0.06% to 0.075%. Sequenced material: CD4+ T cells from PBMCs. Receptors were obtained from a human donor with multiple sclerosis.

The J gene is TRBJ2-2, the V gene TRBV7-3; D call uncertain. Looked up from germline, CDR1 is SGHTA and CDR2 is FQGTGA. V was shortened by 5 bases and J by 5 bases, with 9 bases between the two germline ends. The CDR3 loop spans 13 amino acids. The CDR3 spells CASSPDGTGELFF. In nucleotides, the CDR3 is TGTGCCAGCAGCCCCGACGGTACCGGGGAGCTGTTTTTT.

In the case of this clonotype: A read error may account for a junction end that differs from germline. CDR3 residues: CASTERGYNSPLHF. CDR3 bases: TGTGCCAGCACTGAACGGGGTTATAATTCACCCCTCCACTTT. The J gene is TRBJ1-6, the V gene TRBV2; D unresolved. The germline CDR1 and CDR2 sequences are SNHLY and FYNNEI. The CDR3 contains 14 residues.

The gene calls are TRBV5-1 and TRBJ2-1; a weak D match, TRBD2 (6 bases). The CDR3 sequence is 13 residues long. The germline V gene encodes CDR1 SGHRS and CDR2 YFSETQ. The germline V and J ends were trimmed by 1 base and 10 bases, with 12 bases remaining between them. CDR3 loop: CASSLSLGGEQFF. Written as DNA, the CDR3 is TGCGCCAGCAGCTTGAGTCTTGGGGGGGAGCAGTTCTTC.

This clonotype was found once. The chain is built from TRBV5-1 and TRBJ2-6; tentatively, D is TRBD1 (5 bases). Looked up from germline, CDR1 is SGHRS and CDR2 is YFSETQ. Trimming removed 5 bases at V and 0 bases at J, with 12 bases between. The CDR3 spans 16 residues. The CDR3 coding sequence is TGCGCCAGCAGGGACAATCTGCTCTCTGGGGCCAACGTCCTGACTTTC. This gives the protein CASRDNLLSGANVLTF.

The chain has TRBV7-9 and TRBJ1-1; D remains ambiguous. Looked up from germline, CDR1 is SEHNR and CDR2 is FQNEAQ (reference sequence). The CDR3 is made up of 16 amino acids. The V gene lost 4 bases and the J gene lost 6 bases, with 21 bases spanning the gap. This chain's CDR3 is CASSSSRAGWKAEAFF. CDR3 in DNA: TGTGCCAGCAGCTCGAGCAGAGCGGGGTGGAAGGCTGAAGCTTTCTTT.

The CDR3 DNA sequence: TGTGCCAGCAGCTTAGGCTCTGAGACTAGCGGTTTGGGGCAGTACTTC. This sequence encodes CASSLGSETSGLGQYF. The V call is TRBV7-2, the J call TRBJ2-7; 9 bases align to TRBD2. The V and J ends lost 1 base and 9 bases, in that order; junction bases with no gene match: 13. Germline V gene lookup returns CDR1 SGHTA and CDR2 FQGNSA. The CDR3 runs to 16 residues.

The chain employs TRBV6-1 and TRBJ2-4, with 9 bases that match TRBD1. V dropped 7 bases and J dropped 7; count of bases not matched to a gene: 8. The CDR3 runs to 14 residues. Per the germline V gene, CDR1 is MNHNS and CDR2 is SASEGT. CDR3 residues: CASTHTGGGNIQYF. The CDR3 bases are TGTGCCAGCACCCATACAGGGGGCGGGAACATTCAGTACTTC.

V gene TRBV3-1 combines with J gene TRBJ1-6; no reliable D call. V was cut by 4 bases and J by 7 bases, with 17 bases left in between. Germline V gene data show CDR1 as LGHDT and CDR2 as YNNKEL (reference sequence). This CDR3 spans 16 amino acids. For the CDR3, the DNA is TGTGCCAGCAGCCCTCGATTTGGGGTTCTGAATTCACCCCTCCACTTT. Protein sequence: CASSPRFGVLNSPLHF. Based on the CDR3 plus reference TRBV3-1 and TRBJ1-6, the full variable domain is DTAVSQTPKYLVTQMGNDKSIKCEQNLGHDTMYWYKQDSKKFLKIMFSYNNKELIINETVPNRFSPKSPDKAHLNLHINSLELGDSAVYFCASSPRFGVLNSPLHFGNGTRLTVT.

This clonotype was picked up a small number of times. The V call is TRBV18, the J call TRBJ2-3; D is perhaps TRBD2 (6 bases). Germline lookup yields CDR1 KGHSH and CDR2 LQKENI. The CDR3 consists of 14 residues. The CDR3 DNA is TGTGCTAGCAGCCCCGGGACTAGCACAGATACGCAGTATTTT. Its translation: CASSPGTSTDTQYF.

The rearrangement joins TRBV6-1 to TRBJ1-5; TRBD1 might be the D (5 bases). CDR3 size: 14 residues. V was shortened by 7 bases and J by 5 bases, with 15 bases between the two germline ends. Germline V lookup: CDR1 MNHNS, CDR2 SASEGT. This CDR3 reads CASIGQGGDQPQHF. In nucleotides, the CDR3 is TGTGCCAGCATAGGTCAGGGCGGGGATCAGCCCCAGCATTTT.

The chain uses TRBV29-1 and TRBJ2-1; D remains unclear. CDR1 SQVTM and CDR2 ANQGSEA come from the germline V gene. CDR3 size: 10 residues. Trimming shortened V by 4 bases and J by 7 bases, and 5 bases separated the two germline ends. The DNA of the CDR3 is TGCAGCGTTGCTGAGAATGAGCAGTTCTTC. It encodes CSVAENEQFF.

This clonotype appeared once. The chain joins TRBV3-1 to TRBJ2-7; 10 positions agree with TRBD2. Germline CDR1 LGHDT, CDR2 YNNKEL (reference sequence). Trimming removed 1 base from V and 6 bases from J; junction bases left unmatched: 6. The CDR3 is 15 amino acids. In DNA, the CDR3 is TGTGCCAGCAGCCAAGGACGAGCGGGAGGGTTCGAGCAGTACTTC. Translating it yields CASSQGRAGGFEQYF.